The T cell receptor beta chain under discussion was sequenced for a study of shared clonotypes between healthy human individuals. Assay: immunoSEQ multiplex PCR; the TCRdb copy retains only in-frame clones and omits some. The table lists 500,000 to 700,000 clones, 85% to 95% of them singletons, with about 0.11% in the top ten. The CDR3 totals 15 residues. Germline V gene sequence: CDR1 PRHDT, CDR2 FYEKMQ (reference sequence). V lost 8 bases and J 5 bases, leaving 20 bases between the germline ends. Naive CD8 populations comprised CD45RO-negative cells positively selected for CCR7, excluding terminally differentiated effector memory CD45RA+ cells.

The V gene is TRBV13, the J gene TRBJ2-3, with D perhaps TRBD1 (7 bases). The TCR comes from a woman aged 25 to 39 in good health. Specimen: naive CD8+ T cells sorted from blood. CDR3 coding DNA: TGTGCCAGCCTTCCTCCCAGGGGGGTGAGAGATACGCAGTATTTT. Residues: CASLPPRGVRDTQYF.